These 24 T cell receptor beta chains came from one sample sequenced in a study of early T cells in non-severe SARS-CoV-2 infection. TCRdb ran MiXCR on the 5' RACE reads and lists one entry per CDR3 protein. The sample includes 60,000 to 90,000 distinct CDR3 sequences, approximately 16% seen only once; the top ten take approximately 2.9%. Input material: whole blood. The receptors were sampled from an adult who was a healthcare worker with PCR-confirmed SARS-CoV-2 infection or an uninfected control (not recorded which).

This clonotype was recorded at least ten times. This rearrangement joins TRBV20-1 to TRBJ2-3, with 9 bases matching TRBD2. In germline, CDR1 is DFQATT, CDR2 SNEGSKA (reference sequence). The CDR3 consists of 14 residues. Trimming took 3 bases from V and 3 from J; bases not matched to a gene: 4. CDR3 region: CSARAGGDTDTQYF. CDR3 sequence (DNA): TGCAGTGCTAGGGCGGGAGGGGATACAGATACGCAGTATTTT.

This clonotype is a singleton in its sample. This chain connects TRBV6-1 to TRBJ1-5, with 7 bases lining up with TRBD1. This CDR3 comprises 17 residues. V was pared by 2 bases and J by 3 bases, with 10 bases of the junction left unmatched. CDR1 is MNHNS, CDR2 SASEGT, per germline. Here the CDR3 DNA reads TGTGCCAGCAGTGAACCCCCCAGAGGGGGCTTCAATCAGCCCCAGCATTTT. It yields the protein CASSEPPRGGFNQPQHF.

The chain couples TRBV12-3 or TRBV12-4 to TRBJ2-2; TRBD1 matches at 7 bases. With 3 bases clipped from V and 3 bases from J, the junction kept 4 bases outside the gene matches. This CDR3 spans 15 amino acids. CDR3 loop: CASSFGDSYTGELFF. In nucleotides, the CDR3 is TGTGCCAGCAGTTTTGGGGACAGCTACACCGGGGAGCTGTTTTTT.

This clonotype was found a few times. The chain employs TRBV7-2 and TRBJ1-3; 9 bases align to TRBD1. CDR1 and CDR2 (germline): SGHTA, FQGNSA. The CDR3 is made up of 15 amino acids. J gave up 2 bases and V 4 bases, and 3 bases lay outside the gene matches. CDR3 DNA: TGTGCCAGCAGCTATGGGACAGGGCCTGGAAACACCATATATTTT. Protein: CASSYGTGPGNTIYF.

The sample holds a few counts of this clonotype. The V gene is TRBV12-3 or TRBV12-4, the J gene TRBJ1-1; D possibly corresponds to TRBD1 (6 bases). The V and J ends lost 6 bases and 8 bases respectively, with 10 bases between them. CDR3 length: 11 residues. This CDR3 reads CASREQGEAFF. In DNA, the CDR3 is TGTGCCAGCAGGGAACAGGGAGAAGCTTTCTTT.

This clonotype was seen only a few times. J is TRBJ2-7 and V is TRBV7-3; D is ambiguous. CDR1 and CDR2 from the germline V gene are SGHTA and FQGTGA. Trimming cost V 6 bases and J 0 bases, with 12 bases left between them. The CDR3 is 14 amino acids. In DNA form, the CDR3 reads TGTGCCAGCAGTCAGACGGGCGCCTCCTACGAGCAGTACTTC. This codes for CASSQTGASYEQYF.

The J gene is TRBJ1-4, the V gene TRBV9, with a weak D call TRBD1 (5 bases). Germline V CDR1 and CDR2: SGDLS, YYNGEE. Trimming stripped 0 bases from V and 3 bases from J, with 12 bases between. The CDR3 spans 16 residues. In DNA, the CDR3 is TGTGCCAGCAGCGTAGACCCGGGGACGGCTAATGAAAAACTGTTTTTT. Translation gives CASSVDPGTANEKLFF.

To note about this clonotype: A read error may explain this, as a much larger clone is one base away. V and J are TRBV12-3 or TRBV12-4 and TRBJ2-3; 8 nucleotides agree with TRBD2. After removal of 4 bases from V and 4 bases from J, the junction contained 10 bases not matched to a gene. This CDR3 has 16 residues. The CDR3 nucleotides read TGTGCCAGCAGTTATTCGACTAGCGCCGACTCAGATACGCAGTATTTT. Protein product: CASSYSTSADSDTQYF.

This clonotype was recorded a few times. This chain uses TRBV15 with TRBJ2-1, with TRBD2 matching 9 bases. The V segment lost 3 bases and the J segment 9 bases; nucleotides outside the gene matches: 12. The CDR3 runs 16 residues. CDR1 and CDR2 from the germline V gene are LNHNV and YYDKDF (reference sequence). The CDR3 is CATSRNRREGRSEQFF. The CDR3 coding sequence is TGTGCCACCAGCAGGAATCGGCGGGAGGGCCGAAGTGAGCAGTTCTTC.

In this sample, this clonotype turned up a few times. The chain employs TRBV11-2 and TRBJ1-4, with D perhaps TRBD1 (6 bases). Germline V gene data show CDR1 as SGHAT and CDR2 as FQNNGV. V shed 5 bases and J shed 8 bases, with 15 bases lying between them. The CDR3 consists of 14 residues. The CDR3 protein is CASSQDSRREKLFF. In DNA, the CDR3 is TGTGCCAGCAGCCAGGACAGTAGAAGAGAAAAACTGTTTTTT.

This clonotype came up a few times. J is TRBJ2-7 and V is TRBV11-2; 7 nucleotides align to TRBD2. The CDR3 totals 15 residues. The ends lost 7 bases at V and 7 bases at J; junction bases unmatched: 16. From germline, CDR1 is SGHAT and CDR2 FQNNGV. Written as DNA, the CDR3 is TGTGCCAGCACCCCTCCTAGCGGACCTACGGGGGAGCAGTACTTC. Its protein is CASTPPSGPTGEQYF.

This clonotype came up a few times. CDR3 loop: CASSPSGEQYF. DNA for the CDR3: TGTGCCAGCTCTCCCTCGGGCGAGCAGTACTTC. V is TRBV18 and J is TRBJ2-7; no clear D gene. The V end was cut by 6 bases, the J end by 6 bases, with 9 bases between. Germline V lookup: CDR1 KGHSH, CDR2 LQKENI. The CDR3 runs 11 residues.

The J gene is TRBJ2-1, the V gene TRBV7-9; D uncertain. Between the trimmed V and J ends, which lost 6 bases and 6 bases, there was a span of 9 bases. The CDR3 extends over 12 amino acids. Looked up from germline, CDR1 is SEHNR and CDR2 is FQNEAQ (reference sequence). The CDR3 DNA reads TGTGCCAGCAGTGGTGGGATCAATGAGCAGTTCTTC. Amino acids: CASSGGINEQFF.

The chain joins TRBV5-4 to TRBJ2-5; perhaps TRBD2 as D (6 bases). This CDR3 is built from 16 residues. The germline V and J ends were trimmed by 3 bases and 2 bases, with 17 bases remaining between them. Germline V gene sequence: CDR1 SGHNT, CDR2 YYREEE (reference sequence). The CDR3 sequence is CASSSPPGLRQETQYF. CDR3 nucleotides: TGTGCCAGCAGCTCCCCACCGGGACTGCGGCAAGAGACCCAGTACTTC.

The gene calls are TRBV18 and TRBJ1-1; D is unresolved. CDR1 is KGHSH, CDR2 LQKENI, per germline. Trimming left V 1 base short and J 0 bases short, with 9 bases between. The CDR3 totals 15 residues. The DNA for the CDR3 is TGTGCCAGCTCACCACTTGGCGTTCTGAACACTGAAGCTTTCTTT. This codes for CASSPLGVLNTEAFF. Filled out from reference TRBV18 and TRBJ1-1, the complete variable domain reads NAGVMQNPRHLVRRRGQEARLRCSPMKGHSHVYWYRQLPEEGLKFMVYLQKENIIDESGMPKERFSAEFPKEGPSILRIQQVVRGDSAAYFCASSPLGVLNTEAFFGQGTRLTVV.

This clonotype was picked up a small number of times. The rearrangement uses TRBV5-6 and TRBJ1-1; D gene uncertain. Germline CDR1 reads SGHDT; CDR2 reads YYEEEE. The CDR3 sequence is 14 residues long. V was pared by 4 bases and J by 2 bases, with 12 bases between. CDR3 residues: CASSLSWVNTEAFF. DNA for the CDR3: TGTGCCAGCAGCCTGTCGTGGGTTAACACTGAAGCTTTCTTT. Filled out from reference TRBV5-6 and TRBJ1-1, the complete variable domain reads DAGVTQSPTHLIKTRGQQVTLRCSPKSGHDTVSWYQQALGQGPQFIFQYYEEEERQRGNFPDRFSGHQFPNYSSELNVNALLLGDSALYLCASSLSWVNTEAFFGQGTRLTVV.

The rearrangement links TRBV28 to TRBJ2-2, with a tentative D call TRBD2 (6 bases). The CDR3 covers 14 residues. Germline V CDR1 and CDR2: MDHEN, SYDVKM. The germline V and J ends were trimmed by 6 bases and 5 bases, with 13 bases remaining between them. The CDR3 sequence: CASRTPGTTGELFF. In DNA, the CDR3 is TGTGCCAGCAGGACCCCCGGGACTACCGGGGAGCTGTTTTTT.

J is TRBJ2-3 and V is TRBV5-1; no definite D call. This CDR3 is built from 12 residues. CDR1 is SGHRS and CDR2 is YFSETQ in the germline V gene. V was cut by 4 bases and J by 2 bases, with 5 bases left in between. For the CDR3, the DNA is TGCGCCAGCAGCACGACCACAGATACGCAGTATTTT. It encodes CASSTTTDTQYF.

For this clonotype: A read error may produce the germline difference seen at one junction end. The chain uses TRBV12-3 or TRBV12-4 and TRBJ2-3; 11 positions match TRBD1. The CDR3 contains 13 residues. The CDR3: CASREGQGAPSHF. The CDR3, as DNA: TGTGCCAGCAGGGAAGGACAGGGGGCTCCCTCCCATTTT.

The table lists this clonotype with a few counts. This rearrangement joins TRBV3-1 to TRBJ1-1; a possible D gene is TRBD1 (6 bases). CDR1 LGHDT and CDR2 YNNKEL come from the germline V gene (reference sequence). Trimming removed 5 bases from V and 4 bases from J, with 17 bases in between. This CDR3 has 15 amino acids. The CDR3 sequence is CASSSQKTGGTEAFF. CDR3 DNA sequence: TGTGCCAGCAGCTCTCAGAAGACAGGTGGCACTGAAGCTTTCTTT.

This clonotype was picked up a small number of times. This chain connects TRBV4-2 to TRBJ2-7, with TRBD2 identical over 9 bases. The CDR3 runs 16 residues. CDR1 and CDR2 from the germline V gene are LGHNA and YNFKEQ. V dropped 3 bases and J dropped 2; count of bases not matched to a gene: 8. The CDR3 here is CASSHPTGTSTYEQYF. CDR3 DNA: TGTGCCAGCAGCCACCCAACGGGGACTAGCACCTACGAGCAGTACTTC.

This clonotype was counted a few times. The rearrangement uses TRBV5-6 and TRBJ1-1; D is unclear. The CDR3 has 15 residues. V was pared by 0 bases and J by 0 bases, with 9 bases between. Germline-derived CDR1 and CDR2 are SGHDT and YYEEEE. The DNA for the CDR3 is TGTGCCAGCAGCTTGGACCCATCCCTGAACACTGAAGCTTTCTTT. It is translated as CASSLDPSLNTEAFF. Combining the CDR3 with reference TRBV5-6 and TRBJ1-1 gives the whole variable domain DAGVTQSPTHLIKTRGQQVTLRCSPKSGHDTVSWYQQALGQGPQFIFQYYEEEERQRGNFPDRFSGHQFPNYSSELNVNALLLGDSALYLCASSLDPSLNTEAFFGQGTRLTVV.

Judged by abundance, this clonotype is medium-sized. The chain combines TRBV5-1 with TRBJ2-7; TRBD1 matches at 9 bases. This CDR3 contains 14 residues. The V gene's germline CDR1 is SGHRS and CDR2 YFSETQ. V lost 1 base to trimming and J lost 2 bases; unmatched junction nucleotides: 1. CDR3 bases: TGCGCCAGCAGCTTGCGGGACAGGGCCTACGAGCAGTACTTC. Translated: CASSLRDRAYEQYF. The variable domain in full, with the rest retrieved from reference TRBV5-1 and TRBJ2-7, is KAGVTQTPRYLIKTRGQQVTLSCSPISGHRSVSWYQQTPGQGLQFLFEYFSETQRNKGNFPGRFSGRQFSNSRSEMNVSTLELGDSALYLCASSLRDRAYEQYFGPGTRLTVT.

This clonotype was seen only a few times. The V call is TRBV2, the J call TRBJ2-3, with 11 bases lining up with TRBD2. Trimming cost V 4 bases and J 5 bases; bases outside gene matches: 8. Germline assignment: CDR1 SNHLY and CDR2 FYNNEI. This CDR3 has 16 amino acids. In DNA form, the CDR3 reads TGTGCCAGCAGTGCTGAACTAGCGGGAGCGGAAGATACGCAGTATTTT. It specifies CASSAELAGAEDTQYF.